Sequencing of this T cell receptor (beta chain) was carried out in a study of OX40 agonist ivuxolimab in advanced cancers. Study-level findings and limits: The average count of expanded clones was higher among CD8+ T cells than among CD4+. A proportion of nonresponders additionally exhibited low normalized T-cell clonal expansion.

Profiled with immunoSEQ multiplex PCR; TCRdb holds only in-frame clones, not every one. This sample has about 80,000 clones, with around 87% found just once. To note about this clone: The antigen is undetermined.

V dropped 1 base and J dropped 3 bases, with 12 bases sitting between them. The germline CDR1 and CDR2 sequences are SGHTA and FQGTGA. This CDR3 is 16 amino acids long. This TCR was sampled from an adult with an advanced solid tumor such as melanoma, head and neck, liver or kidney cancer. The source material was CD4+ or CD8+ T cells sorted from blood, sampled in a trial of the OX40 agonist ivuxolimab. The J gene is TRBJ2-2, the V gene TRBV7-3; D is ambiguous. CDR3 in amino acids: CASSLSVSRHTGELFF. In DNA form, the CDR3 reads TGTGCCAGCAGCTTAAGCGTCTCCAGACACACCGGGGAGCTGTTTTTT. The entire variable domain, with the rest obtained from reference TRBV7-3 and TRBJ2-2, is as follows: GAGVSQTPSNKVTEKGKYVELRCDPISGHTALYWYRQSLGQGPEFLIYFQGTGAADDSGLPNDRFFAVRPEGSVSTLKIQRTERGDSAVYLCASSLSVSRHTGELFFGEGSRLTVL.